The rows below give T cell receptor beta chains drawn from one sample of a study of blood T cell repertoires in COVID-19. TCRdb keeps only in-frame clones here, not all; method: immunoSEQ multiplex PCR. The sample has 140,000 to 150,000 clones, around 87% seen once. Sequenced input: peripheral blood. These receptors were collected from a woman aged 60 to 75 with active COVID-19. CDR3s leave out the opening cysteine and the closing phenylalanine or tryptophan. Fields, in order: V gene, J gene, CDR3 protein.

TRBV7-9	TRBJ2-5	ASSLVPSGSETQY
TRBV18	TRBJ2-7	ASSPLGEGYEQY
TRBV13	TRBJ2-1	ASSSRSGRRDEQF
TRBV7-2	TRBJ2-5	ASSPGGPRETQY
TRBV5-8	TRBJ1-6	ASSLGTGPNSPLH
TRBV7-9	TRBJ2-4	ASSLVGGGQGTKNIQY
TRBV7-6	TRBJ2-5	ASSRTGVETQY
TRBV18	TRBJ2-7	ASSPPRTGGGYEQY
TRBV6-1	TRBJ1-5	ASSEWRGYSNQPQH
TRBV7-8	TRBJ1-5	ASSLVAVASNQPQH
TRBV10-2	TRBJ2-1	ASSEPASSYNEQF
TRBV28	TRBJ2-5	ASSLRNVGPAGETQY
TRBV27	TRBJ2-1	ASRLYRENEQF
TRBV5-4	TRBJ1-1	ASSLSLNTEAF
TRBV6-2/TRBV6-3	TRBJ2-7	ASSLTGEQY
TRBV28	TRBJ2-1	ASSLYRGHNEQF
TRBV28	TRBJ2-7	ASSFRAYEQY
TRBV5-1	TRBJ2-2	ASSSTGEADTGELF
TRBV5-8	TRBJ2-7	ASSAGTGGDEQY
TRBV9	TRBJ2-7	ASSVGLAGVRRNIYEQY
TRBV27	TRBJ1-5	ASSLQGARQPQH
TRBV27	TRBJ2-7	ASSGTGTGDYEQY
TRBV7-3	TRBJ2-3	ASSLTRRDTQY
TRBV28	TRBJ2-7	ASSFGLMGPSYEQY
TRBV7-9	TRBJ1-1	ASSLGWGVSTEAF
TRBV6-5	TRBJ2-7	ASSYTRFTYEQY
TRBV2	TRBJ2-3	ASSRTDTQY
TRBV5-8	TRBJ1-4	ASSLADRGANEKLF
TRBV29-1	TRBJ2-3	SVVLWQGSDTQY
TRBV7-2	TRBJ2-3	ASSSNSGGLPDTQY
TRBV7-2	TRBJ2-6	ASSFGSAGANVLT
TRBV5-6	TRBJ2-1	ASSFYGYNEQF
TRBV7-9	TRBJ1-2	ASSPNWDTLYGYT
TRBV27	TRBJ2-7	ASSQPSGTGIGLAEQY